This TCR beta chain was identified during a study of CD8 T cells in Susac syndrome. Looked up from germline, CDR1 is MNHEY and CDR2 is SVGAGI. Trimming shortened V by 1 base and J by 0 bases, and 12 bases separated the two germline ends. The CDR3 has 16 amino acids. With random hexamers, reverse transcription was performed on about 0.45 to 1 ug of RNA. MiXCR, run by TCRdb on the immunoSEQ multiplex PCR reads, gives a single entry per CDR3 protein. The sample has about 180,000 distinct CDR3 sequences; approximately 95% are singletons. The TCR originated in a human donor with multiple sclerosis. The sequenced sample was CD8+ T cells from PBMCs. The chain carries TRBV6-5 and TRBJ2-5, with D possibly TRBD1 on 6 matching bases. DNA for the CDR3: TGTGCCAGCAGTTACTTTTCGGACAGCGACCAAGAGACCCAGTACTTC. It translates to CASSYFSDSDQETQYF.